The 4 T cell receptor beta chains reported below all come from one sample, sequenced in a study of blood T cells in healthy people across ages. Next came a second PCR, run for roughly 7 to 12 cycles, which used a sample-barcoded 5' primer along with a J-beta primer mix. TCRdb recomputed calls from the 5' RACE reads with MiXCR, one row per CDR3 protein. The sample consists of 700,000 to 950,000 distinct CDR3 sequences, roughly 45% of them appearing once. Sequencing was done on a sample of blood. Source of these receptors: a woman aged 60 to 75 in good health.

The chain combines TRBV10-3 with TRBJ2-1; 7 bases line up with TRBD2. V shed 3 bases and J 5 bases; nucleotides not matched to a gene: 10. This CDR3 has 16 amino acids. Germline V CDR1 and CDR2: ENHRY, SYGVKD. The CDR3 bases are TGTGCCATCAGTGACCCTCAAGCGGGGATTAACAATGAGCAGTTCTTC. Encoded protein: CAISDPQAGINNEQFF.

This clonotype was observed once. The junction differs from germline at one of its ends, possibly a read error. V and J are TRBV5-6 and TRBJ2-7; the match to TRBD2 covers 7 bases. The CDR3 runs 13 residues. CDR1 and CDR2 (germline): SGHDT, YYEEEE. CDR3 sequence: CVSSWGGSYEQYF. The DNA for the CDR3 is TGTGTCAGCAGTTGGGGGGGGTCCTACGAGCAGTACTTC.

J is TRBJ1-2 and V is TRBV11-2, with 10 bases that match TRBD1. This CDR3 comprises 15 residues. The V and J ends lost 4 bases and 7 bases, in that order; junction bases with no gene match: 9. CDR1 and CDR2 (germline): SGHAT, FQNNGV. The CDR3 bases are TGTGCCAGCAGCTACCTAGGGACAGGGGAGTTTGGCTACACCTTC. This translates into CASSYLGTGEFGYTF.

This clonotype was found once. This could be a read error, since a much larger clone is one nucleotide away. V is TRBV18 and J is TRBJ2-7; D ambiguous. This CDR3 contains 13 residues. CDR1 and CDR2 (germline): KGHSH, LQKENI. The V gene lost 8 bases and the J gene lost 5 bases, with 16 bases spanning the gap. The CDR3 coding sequence is TGTGCCAGCCCCCAAGGGATTTCCAACGAGCAGTACTTC. Protein sequence: CASPQGISNEQYF.